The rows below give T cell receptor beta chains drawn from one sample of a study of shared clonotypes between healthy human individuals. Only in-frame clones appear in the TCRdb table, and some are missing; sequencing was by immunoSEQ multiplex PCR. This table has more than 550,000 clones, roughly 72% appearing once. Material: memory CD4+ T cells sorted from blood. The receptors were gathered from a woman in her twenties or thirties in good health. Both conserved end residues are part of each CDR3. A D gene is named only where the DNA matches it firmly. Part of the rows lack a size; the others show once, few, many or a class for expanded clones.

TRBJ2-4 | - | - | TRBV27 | CASTTIRGAKNIQYF | TGTGCCAGCACCACAATCCGTGGGGCCAAAAACATTCAGTACTTC
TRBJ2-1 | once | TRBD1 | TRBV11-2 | CASSFKPGQQNNEQFF | TGTGCCAGCAGCTTTAAACCGGGACAGCAAAACAATGAGCAGTTCTTC
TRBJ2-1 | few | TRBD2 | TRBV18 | CASSPASGSYNEQFF | TGTGCCAGCTCACCAGCTAGCGGTTCCTACAATGAGCAGTTCTTC
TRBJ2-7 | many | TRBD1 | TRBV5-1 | CASSDRTGGLYEQYF | TGCGCCAGCAGCGACCGGACAGGGGGCCTCTACGAGCAGTACTTC
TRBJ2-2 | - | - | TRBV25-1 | CASSDRGYTDTGELFF | TGTGCCAGCAGTGATCGGGGCTATACAGACACCGGGGAGCTGTTTTTT
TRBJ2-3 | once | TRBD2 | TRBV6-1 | CASSERLAGGTDTQYF | TGTGCCAGCAGTGAAAGACTAGCGGGAGGCACAGATACGCAGTATTTT
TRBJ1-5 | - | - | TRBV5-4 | CASSLFGGVGNQPQHF | TGTGCCAGCAGCTTGTTCGGGGGCGTGGGCAATCAGCCCCAGCATTTT
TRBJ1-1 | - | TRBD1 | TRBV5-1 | CASRGQENTEAFF | TGCGCCAGCAGGGGACAGGAGAACACTGAAGCTTTCTTT
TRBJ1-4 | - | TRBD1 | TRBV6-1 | CASGGQGAEKLFF | TGTGCCAGCGGAGGACAGGGGGCTGAAAAACTGTTTTTT
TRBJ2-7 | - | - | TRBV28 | CASSPRGERDEQYF | TGTGCCAGCAGTCCCAGGGGTGAACGGGACGAGCAGTACTTC
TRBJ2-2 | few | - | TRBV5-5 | CASSLVGLNTGELFF | TGTGCCAGCAGCTTGGTGGGACTTAACACCGGGGAGCTGTTTTTT
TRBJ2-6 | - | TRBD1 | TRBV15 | CATSRVGPGGGGANVLTF | TGTGCCACCAGCAGAGTGGGGCCAGGGGGTGGTGGGGCCAACGTCCTGACTTTC
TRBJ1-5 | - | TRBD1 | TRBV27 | CASSFSTGEGQPQHF | TGTGCCAGCAGTTTCTCGACAGGGGAAGGTCAGCCCCAGCATTTT
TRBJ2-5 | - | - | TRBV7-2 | CASSAQGRGKTQYF | TGTGCCAGCAGCGCCCAGGGGCGGGGAAAGACCCAGTACTTC
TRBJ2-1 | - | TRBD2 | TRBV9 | CASSSGLAANEQFF | TGTGCCAGCAGCTCGGGACTAGCGGCCAATGAGCAGTTCTTC
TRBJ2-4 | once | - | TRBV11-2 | CASSFAGQRNIQYF | TGTGCCAGCAGCTTCGCGGGACAACGAAACATTCAGTACTTC
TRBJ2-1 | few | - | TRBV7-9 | CASSSNAGTQQFF | TGTGCCAGCAGCTCTAACGCCGGGACTCAGCAGTTCTTC
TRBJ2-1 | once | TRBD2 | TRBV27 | CASSPRRTSGRGSYNEQFF | TGTGCCAGCAGCCCCCGACGGACTAGCGGGAGGGGCTCCTACAATGAGCAGTTCTTC
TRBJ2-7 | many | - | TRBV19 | CASSMTEREQYF | TGTGCCAGTAGTATGACGGAGCGCGAGCAGTACTTC
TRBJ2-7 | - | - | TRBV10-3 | CAISGSDPHEQYF | TGTGCCATCAGTGGGAGCGACCCCCACGAGCAGTACTTC
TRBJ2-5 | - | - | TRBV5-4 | CASRSQGGGETQYF | TGTGCCAGTCGCTCACAGGGAGGAGGCGAGACCCAGTACTTC
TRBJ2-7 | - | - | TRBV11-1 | CASSRILGGAQEQYF | TGTGCCAGCAGCCGTATTCTCGGGGGAGCTCAAGAGCAGTACTTC
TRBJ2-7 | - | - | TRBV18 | CASSPPGGIPYEQYF | TGTGCCAGCTCACCACCCGGGGGTATTCCCTACGAGCAGTACTTC
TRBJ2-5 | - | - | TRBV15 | CATSPGQAGAQYF | TGTGCCACCAGCCCTGGTCAGGCCGGGGCCCAGTACTTC
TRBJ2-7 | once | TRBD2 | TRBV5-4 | CASSGEGEQYF | TGTGCCAGCAGCGGGGAGGGCGAGCAGTACTTC
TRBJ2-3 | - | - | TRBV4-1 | CASSPFGVVADTQYF | TGCGCCAGCAGCCCCTTCGGGGTTGTAGCAGATACGCAGTATTTT
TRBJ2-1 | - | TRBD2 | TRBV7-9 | CASSPGLAGGGDEQFF | TGTGCCAGCAGCCCGGGACTAGCGGGAGGAGGGGATGAGCAGTTCTTC
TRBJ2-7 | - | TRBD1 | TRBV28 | CASSARQGRGTSSYEQYF | TGTGCCAGCAGCGCCAGACAGGGAAGGGGGACGAGCTCCTACGAGCAGTACTTC
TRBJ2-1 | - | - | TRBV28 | CASSLSLSSSYNEQFF | TGTGCCAGCAGTTTGTCTCTCTCGAGCTCCTACAATGAGCAGTTCTTC
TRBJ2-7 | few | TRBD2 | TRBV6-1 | CASSERVAGGNGYEQYF | TGTGCCAGCAGTGAGAGGGTAGCGGGAGGGAATGGGTACGAGCAGTACTTC
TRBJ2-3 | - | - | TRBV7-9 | CASSRGFSTDTQYF | TGTGCCAGCTCCCGGGGCTTCAGCACAGATACGCAGTATTTT
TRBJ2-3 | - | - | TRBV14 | CASSQSTGRSNTDTQYF | TGTGCCAGCAGCCAAAGTACAGGACGGTCAAACACAGATACGCAGTATTTT
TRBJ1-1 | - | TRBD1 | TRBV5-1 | CASSLAGTGVQTEAFF | TGCGCCAGCAGCTTGGCCGGGACAGGGGTTCAGACTGAAGCTTTCTTT
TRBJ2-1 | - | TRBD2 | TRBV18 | CASSPTSGSYNEQFF | TGTGCCAGCTCACCCACTAGCGGGAGCTACAATGAGCAGTTCTTC
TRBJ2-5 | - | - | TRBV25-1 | CASSAPSLGPQETQYF | TGTGCCAGCAGTGCCCCCTCGTTAGGGCCCCAAGAGACCCAGTACTTC
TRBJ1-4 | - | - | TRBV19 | CASSIGGTPNEKLFF | TGTGCCAGTAGTATCGGCGGGACACCCAATGAAAAACTGTTTTTT
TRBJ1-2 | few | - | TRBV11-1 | CASSSGPESYTF | TGTGCCAGCAGCTCCGGACCCGAGAGCTACACCTTC
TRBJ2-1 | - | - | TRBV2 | CASSLAHMDEQFF | TGTGCCAGCAGCTTAGCCCATATGGATGAGCAGTTCTTC
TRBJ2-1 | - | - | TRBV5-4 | CASSWEGGYNEQFF | TGTGCCAGCAGTTGGGAAGGGGGCTACAATGAGCAGTTCTTC
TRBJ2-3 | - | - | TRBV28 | CASSLTSPYTQYF | TGTGCCAGCAGTTTAACTAGCCCTTATACGCAGTATTTT
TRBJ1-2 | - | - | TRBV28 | CASSSQQGLFGYTF | TGTGCCAGCAGTTCCCAACAGGGACTCTTTGGCTACACCTTC
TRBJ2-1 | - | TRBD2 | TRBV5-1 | CASSFETSGANEQFF | TGCGCCAGCAGCTTTGAAACTAGCGGGGCAAATGAGCAGTTCTTC
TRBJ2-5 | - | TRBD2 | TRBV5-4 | CASSSQREWEETQYF | TGTGCCAGCAGCTCGCAGCGGGAGTGGGAAGAGACCCAGTACTTC
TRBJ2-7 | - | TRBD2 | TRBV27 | CASRGLAGVYEQYF | TGTGCCAGCAGGGGACTAGCGGGAGTCTACGAGCAGTACTTC
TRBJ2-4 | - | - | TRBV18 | CASSPGPPGAKNIQYF | TGTGCCAGCTCACCGGGACCTCCCGGGGCCAAAAACATTCAGTACTTC
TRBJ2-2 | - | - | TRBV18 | CASQAVQANTGELFF | TGTGCCAGCCAGGCGGTACAGGCGAACACCGGGGAGCTGTTTTTT
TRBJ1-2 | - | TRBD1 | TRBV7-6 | CASSPAPGQPNYGYTF | TGTGCCAGCAGCCCCGCCCCGGGACAGCCTAACTATGGCTACACCTTC
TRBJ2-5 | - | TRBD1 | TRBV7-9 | CASSRGQGETQYF | TGTGCCAGCAGCCGCGGACAGGGTGAGACCCAGTACTTC
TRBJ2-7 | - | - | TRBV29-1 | CSVSQANEQYF | TGCAGCGTTTCTCAGGCGAACGAGCAGTACTTC
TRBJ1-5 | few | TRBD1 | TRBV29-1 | CSVAGTGIDQPQHF | TGCAGCGTTGCCGGGACAGGGATTGATCAGCCCCAGCATTTT
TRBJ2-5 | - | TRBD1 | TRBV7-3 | CASSPRDRDQETQYF | TGTGCCAGCAGCCCCCGGGACAGAGACCAAGAGACCCAGTACTTC
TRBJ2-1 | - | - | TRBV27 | CASSPEGPSWSSYNEQFF | TGTGCCAGCAGTCCCGAAGGACCCTCTTGGAGCTCCTACAATGAGCAGTTCTTC
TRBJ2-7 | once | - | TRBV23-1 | CASRQVYEQYF | TGCGCCAGCCGACAGGTGTACGAGCAGTACTTC
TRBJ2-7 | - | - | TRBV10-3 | CASSPRGSLSYEQYF | TGTGCCAGCAGCCCCAGGGGATCCCTCTCCTACGAGCAGTACTTC
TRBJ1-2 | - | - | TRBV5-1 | CASSSQFRTENYGYTF | TGCGCCAGCAGCTCCCAATTCCGGACTGAAAACTATGGCTACACCTTC